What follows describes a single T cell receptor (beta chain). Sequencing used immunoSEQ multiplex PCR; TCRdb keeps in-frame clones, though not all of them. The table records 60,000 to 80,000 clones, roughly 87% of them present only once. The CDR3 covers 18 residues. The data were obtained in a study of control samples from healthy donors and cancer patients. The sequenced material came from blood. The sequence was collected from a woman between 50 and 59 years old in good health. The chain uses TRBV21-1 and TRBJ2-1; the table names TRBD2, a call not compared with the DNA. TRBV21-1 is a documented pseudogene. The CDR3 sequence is CASSKASAGGSSYNEQFF. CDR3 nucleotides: TGTGCCAGCAGCAAAGCTTCAGCGGGAGGTAGCTCCTACAATGAGCAGTTCTTC.